The T cell receptor beta chain described here comes from a study of blood T cells in healthy people across ages. Study details: For every two T cells, template switching captured about one barcoded beta molecule.

Germline-derived CDR1 and CDR2 are SGDLS and YYNGEE. The V end lost 4 bases, the J end lost 7 bases, and 17 bases lay between the germline ends. The length of the CDR3 is 14 residues. Sample-barcoded 5' priming and a J-beta primer mix drove a second PCR of about 7 to 11 cycles. TCRdb reprocessed the 5' RACE reads via MiXCR and lists one record per CDR3 protein. There are 1.4 million to 1.5 million distinct CDR3 sequences in the sample; approximately 40% occur only once, and 7% to 9% lies in the top ten. The chain links TRBV9 to TRBJ1-1; D unclear. Specimen: blood. The sequence was collected from a woman in her late teens or twenties in good health. In DNA form, the CDR3 reads TGTGCCAGCAGCCCGCAACCGGACCCGGTTGAAGCTTTCTTT. Protein sequence: CASSPQPDPVEAFF.